A single sample is the source of the 14 T cell receptor beta chains below, sequenced in a study of blood T cells in healthy people across ages. With a J-beta primer mix and a sample-barcoded 5' primer, a second PCR ran about 6 to 11 cycles. TCRdb re-called the 5' RACE reads through MiXCR, storing one row per CDR3 protein. The data contain under 2,000,000 distinct CDR3 sequences, approximately 50% of them seen just once; the ten biggest clones take up less than 2.5%. Source material: blood. These receptors were taken from a middle-aged woman in good health.

This clonotype came up many times. V gene TRBV5-6 combines with J gene TRBJ1-2; D is uncertain. The CDR3 extends over 12 amino acids. The germline gives CDR1 SGHDT, CDR2 YYEEEE. The V and J ends lost 2 bases and 5 bases respectively, with 7 bases between them. In DNA form, the CDR3 reads TGTGCCAGCAGCTTACGGGAGTATGGCTACACCTTC. The encoded protein is CASSLREYGYTF.

This clonotype was seen a handful of times. The chain uses TRBV9 and TRBJ2-7; 13 bases map to TRBD2. The CDR3 length is 20 residues. Germline loops: CDR1 SGDLS, CDR2 YYNGEE. Unmatched junction bases numbered 14, after V lost 0 bases and J lost 2 bases. The CDR3 protein is CASSVAPWPTSGGAPYEQYF. The CDR3 nucleotides are TGTGCCAGCAGCGTAGCCCCTTGGCCCACTAGCGGGGGGGCCCCCTACGAGCAGTACTTC.

The chain joins TRBV20-1 to TRBJ2-1; maybe TRBD2 (7 bases). The CDR3 consists of 16 residues. With 0 bases removed from V and 7 bases from J, the gap between germline ends came to 19 bases. Germline loops: CDR1 DFQATT, CDR2 SNEGSKA (reference sequence). This CDR3 reads CSARDHSGGLRNEQFF. The DNA of the CDR3 is TGCAGTGCTAGAGATCACTCCGGGGGGCTCCGGAATGAGCAGTTCTTC.

Note on this clonotype: Compared with germline, one end of the junction differs, possibly owing to a read error. The J gene is TRBJ1-6, the V gene TRBV6-1; no clear D. The CDR3 runs to 13 residues. The V gene's germline CDR1 is MNHNS and CDR2 SASEGT. The CDR3: CASRATGNSPLHF. The CDR3 DNA sequence: TGTGCCAGCAGAGCGACGGGCAATTCACCTCTCCACTTT.

This sequence joins TRBV28 and TRBJ1-5; D gene unclear. This CDR3 comprises 14 residues. V lost 8 bases and J 2 bases, leaving 13 bases between the germline ends. Germline CDR1 reads MDHEN; CDR2 reads SYDVKM. The CDR3 DNA reads TGTGCCAGCCTTGGGGTTCCAGGCAATCAGCCCCAGCATTTT. It encodes CASLGVPGNQPQHF.

The CDR3 sequence: CASSPDLVGVQNEQYF. The DNA for the CDR3 is TGCGCCAGCAGCCCTGACCTTGTGGGGGTTCAGAACGAGCAGTACTTC. The chain links TRBV4-1 to TRBJ2-7; possibly TRBD1 or TRBD2 for D (5 bases each). The CDR3 loop spans 16 amino acids. Trimming cost V 4 bases and J 5 bases, with 21 bases left between them. The germline V gene has CDR1 MGHRA and CDR2 YSYEKL.

The CDR3 here is CASSNILAGGLDEQFF. CDR3 coding DNA: TGTGCCAGCAGTAACATACTAGCGGGGGGGTTAGATGAGCAGTTCTTC. The chain carries TRBV6-6 and TRBJ2-1; 13 bases are a match to TRBD2. There are 16 residues in the CDR3. With 5 bases clipped from V and 8 bases from J, the junction kept 9 bases outside the gene matches. Germline-derived CDR1 and CDR2 are MNHNY and SVGAGI (reference sequence).

This clonotype was observed a few times. This chain joins TRBV27 and TRBJ1-6; D uncertain. Germline assignment: CDR1 MNHEY and CDR2 SMNVEV (reference sequence). This CDR3 region has 17 residues. V shed 2 bases and J shed 6 bases, with 17 bases lying between them. The CDR3 bases are TGTGCCAGCAGTTTAGGAGCCCTGGCAGGAGTTAATTCACCCCTCCACTTT. Its protein is CASSLGALAGVNSPLHF.

The chain recombines TRBV28 with TRBJ1-4; D ambiguous. The length of the CDR3 is 16 residues. Germline CDR1 MDHEN, CDR2 SYDVKM. V lost 4 bases and J 5 bases, leaving 17 bases between the germline ends. The CDR3 loop reads CASSYGEAGRNEKLFF. The CDR3 nucleotides read TGTGCCAGCAGTTACGGGGAGGCAGGTCGAAATGAAAAACTGTTTTTT.

This chain joins TRBV4-2 and TRBJ2-1, with 7 bases that match TRBD1. V trimming: 4 bases; J trimming: 8 bases; junction bases outside the gene matches: 14. Germline CDR1 LGHNA, CDR2 YNFKEQ. The CDR3 length is 16 residues. This CDR3 reads CASSRETTGAMHEQFF. The CDR3 DNA sequence: TGTGCCAGCAGCCGGGAGACCACAGGGGCGATGCATGAGCAGTTCTTC.

The rearrangement joins TRBV12-3 or TRBV12-4 to TRBJ2-7, with a weak D call TRBD2 (6 bases). V was shortened by 2 bases and J by 2 bases, with 19 bases between the two germline ends. This CDR3 is built from 17 residues. The CDR3, as DNA: TGTGCCAGCAGTTTACCCAGTGATGGAGGGGCCACCTACGAGCAGTACTTC. This sequence encodes CASSLPSDGGATYEQYF.

A few counts support this clonotype. The chain combines TRBV7-2 with TRBJ2-5, with D perhaps TRBD2 (5 bases). The CDR3 runs to 15 residues. Deletions cut 0 bases from V and 5 bases from J, with 13 bases between. The germline V gene has CDR1 SGHTA and CDR2 FQGNSA. CDR3 amino acids: CASSLAGLRGETQYF. The CDR3 region has the DNA TGTGCCAGCAGCTTAGCAGGACTCCGTGGGGAGACCCAGTACTTC.

V gene TRBV9 combines with J gene TRBJ2-1, with TRBD2 matching over 11 bases. Germline lookup yields CDR1 SGDLS and CDR2 YYNGEE. The V segment lost 3 bases and the J segment 0 bases; nucleotides outside the gene matches: 5. The CDR3 is 17 residues long. The CDR3 DNA reads as TGTGCCAGCAGCGCCCTAGCGGGGGGAAGCTCCTACAATGAGCAGTTCTTC. It yields the protein CASSALAGGSSYNEQFF. Variable domain in full (rest from reference TRBV9 and TRBJ2-1): DSGVTQTPKHLITATGQRVTLRCSPRSGDLSVYWYQQSLDQGLQFLIQYYNGEERAKGNILERFSAQQFPDLHSELNLSSLELGDSALYFCASSALAGGSSYNEQFFGPGTRLTVL.

This clonotype was picked up a small number of times. The V gene is TRBV28, the J gene TRBJ2-7; D is ambiguous. V was trimmed by 3 bases and J by 3 bases, leaving 15 bases between them. Germline V gene lookup returns CDR1 MDHEN and CDR2 SYDVKM. The CDR3 covers 15 residues. The CDR3 sequence is CASSFVLGRDYEQYF. CDR3 coding DNA: TGTGCCAGCAGTTTTGTTCTAGGAAGGGACTACGAGCAGTACTTC.